The 14 T cell receptor beta chains presented below share a single source sample, sequenced in a study of CD8+CD57+ T cells in acquired aplastic anemia. Selection for sequencing was limited to patients who had shown CD8+CD57+ cell expansion by flow cytometry. Genomic DNA templated the TCR beta VDJ and CDR3 profiling. TCRdb redid the calling of the reads with MiXCR, one entry per CDR3 protein. The sample consists of roughly 200,000 distinct CDR3 sequences, 50% to 65% of them appearing once. Source material: sorted CD4+, CD8+, or CD8+CD57+ T cells (not recorded which) from PBMCs. The receptors come from a human donor with aplastic anemia.

The J gene is TRBJ1-2, the V gene TRBV29-1; TRBD1 matches 7 bases. The V segment lost 4 bases and the J segment 3 bases; nucleotides outside the gene matches: 5. CDR3 length equals 13 residues. From germline, CDR1 is SQVTM and CDR2 ANQGSEA. CDR3 in amino acids: CSVGTGDHYGYTF. DNA of the CDR3: TGCAGCGTTGGAACAGGGGATCACTATGGCTACACCTTC. Full variable domain (missing parts from reference TRBV29-1 and TRBJ1-2): SAVISQKPSRDICQRGTSLTIQCQVDSQVTMMFWYRQQPGQSLTLIATANQGSEATYESGFVIDKFPISRPNLTFSTLTVSNMSPEDSSIYLCSVGTGDHYGYTFGSGTRLTVV.

As DNA, the CDR3 is TGTGCCAGCAGTTTTGGGCCGCATGAGCAGTTCTTC. Translating it yields CASSFGPHEQFF. This rearrangement joins TRBV12-3 or TRBV12-4 to TRBJ2-1; D is uncertain. V dropped 3 bases and J dropped 8 bases, with 8 bases sitting between them. The CDR3 spans 12 residues.

The rearrangement links TRBV7-2 to TRBJ1-2; 7 bases fit TRBD1. This CDR3 spans 13 amino acids. The germline CDR1 and CDR2 sequences are SGHTA and FQGNSA. V trimming: 0 bases; J trimming: 10 bases; junction bases outside the gene matches: 5. CDR3 in amino acids: CASSLAEGADYTF. DNA for the CDR3: TGTGCCAGCAGCTTAGCTGAGGGGGCGGACTACACCTTC.

Details on this clonotype: The junction and the germline gene differ at one end; a read error may be behind it. The rearrangement links TRBV7-9 to TRBJ1-2; D perhaps matches TRBD1 (6 bases). The CDR3 runs to 13 residues. From germline, CDR1 is SEHNR and CDR2 FQNEAQ (reference sequence). In DNA form, the CDR3 reads TGCGCCAGCAGCCCCGGACAGTTTGGGGGCTACACCTTC. This translates into CASSPGQFGGYTF.

Many counts were recorded for this clonotype. The chain employs TRBV14 and TRBJ1-3, with no clear D. The CDR3 is made up of 15 amino acids. Between the trimmed V and J ends, which lost 4 bases and 0 bases, there was a span of 10 bases. Germline V gene sequence: CDR1 SGHDN, CDR2 FVKESK. The chain's CDR3 is CASSPDRSSGNTIYF. For the CDR3, the DNA is TGTGCCAGCAGCCCTGATAGGAGCTCTGGAAACACCATATATTTT.

This clonotype was recorded many times. The rearrangement joins TRBV29-1 to TRBJ2-1, with TRBD2 matching over 9 bases. Trimming took 5 bases from V and 4 from J; bases not matched to a gene: 9. The CDR3 has 15 residues. Per germline, CDR1 SQVTM and CDR2 ANQGSEA. In DNA form, the CDR3 reads TGCAGCGTTTCCCATCCTAGCGGGGTTTACAATGAGCAGTTCTTC. Translated: CSVSHPSGVYNEQFF.

The table lists this clonotype with many counts. The gene calls are TRBV5-1 and TRBJ1-1; weak D call: TRBD1 (5 bases). The ends were cut back, 4 bases at V and 5 bases at J, with 15 bases in the middle. CDR1 is SGHRS, CDR2 YFSETQ, per germline. The CDR3 contains 14 residues. DNA for the CDR3: TGCGCCAGCAGCCGGATGGGGGGGGTGACTGAAGCTTTCTTT. Amino acid sequence: CASSRMGGVTEAFF.

The chain uses TRBV12-3 or TRBV12-4 and TRBJ1-5; 7 nucleotides match TRBD1. The V gene end was trimmed by 0 bases and the J gene end by 7 bases; junction bases not matched to a gene: 6. The CDR3 loop spans 15 amino acids. This CDR3 reads CASSLAGGAHQPQHF. CDR3 bases: TGTGCCAGCAGTTTAGCAGGGGGCGCCCACCAGCCCCAGCATTTT.

The table lists this clonotype with many counts. The chain uses TRBV12-3 or TRBV12-4 and TRBJ2-7; D might be TRBD2 (7 bases). The length of the CDR3 is 15 residues. Deletions cut 3 bases from V and 0 bases from J, with 12 bases between. CDR3 DNA: TGTGCCAGCAGTTTCTATCGGGGGGCCTCCTACGAGCAGTACTTC. This encodes CASSFYRGASYEQYF.

The CDR3 DNA follows: TGCAGCGTCGCGGAGACCCAGTACTTC. It specifies CSVAETQYF. This chain connects TRBV20-1 to TRBJ2-5, with no clear D. Germline CDR1 and CDR2: DFQATT and SNEGSKA (reference sequence). This CDR3 has 9 amino acids.

This chain uses TRBV10-3 with TRBJ1-1; D not resolved. Trimming removed 10 bases at V and 3 bases at J, with 15 bases between. Germline V gene lookup returns CDR1 ENHRY and CDR2 SYGVKD. The CDR3 runs to 13 residues. The CDR3 bases are TGTGCCAGCAACCAAAAGAGGCACACTGAAGCTTTCTTT. This codes for CASNQKRHTEAFF.

The chain is built from TRBV10-2 and TRBJ1-2; the D is unclear. Trimming took off 10 bases at V and 2 bases at J, with 8 bases between the two ends. Germline values: CDR1 WSHSY, CDR2 SAAADI. This CDR3 is 11 amino acids long. CDR3 sequence (DNA): TGCGCCATCCAGCGCAACTATGGCTACACCTTC. Translating it yields CAIQRNYGYTF.

This CDR3 reads CSARGSDRGRSGLFF. In nucleotides, the CDR3 is TGCAGTGCTAGAGGATCGGACAGGGGGCGGTCTGGTCTGTTTTTT. The chain employs TRBV20-1 and TRBJ1-4; 11 bases match TRBD1. With 1 base clipped from V and 14 bases from J, the junction kept 12 bases outside the gene matches. The CDR3 covers 15 residues. The V gene's germline CDR1 is DFQATT and CDR2 SNEGSKA (reference sequence).

This rearrangement joins TRBV2 to TRBJ1-2; D remains ambiguous. The CDR3 has 12 amino acids. The V gene's germline CDR1 is SNHLY and CDR2 FYNNEI. V lost 2 bases, J lost 4 bases, and 5 bases lay in between. CDR3 DNA: TGTGCCAGCAGTGAACAGCTCTATGGCTACACCTTC. Translated: CASSEQLYGYTF.